The entry below gives a single T cell receptor beta chain sequence along with its context. Its antigen is unknown. No qualities accompany the bases; no much larger clone lies one base away. The sample belongs to a study of cytomegalovirus exposure and HLA in healthy donors (dated 2017 in TCRdb). Turning to the overall study: According to a later analysis, the 120 or so validation repertoires were produced on the same platform as the approximately 610 repertoires of the first cohort. In addition to the first cohort of 666 subjects, a separate validation cohort of approximately 120 different subjects was used. High-throughput TCR immunosequencing, statistical association of individual TCRs with disease status, and machine learning were combined to predict cytomegalovirus infection status. The study was designed to test whether signatures of past pathogen exposure could be identified by cataloging public T cell receptors.

Separate from the approximately 700-subject first cohort, the validation cohort of about 130 subjects was the group to which the donors belonged. The CDR1 and CDR2 encoded by the germline V gene are MNHEY and SVGAGI. Relative to germline, V is 2 bases shorter and J is 3 bases shorter, with 6 bases between their ends. The CDR3 runs 13 amino acids, cysteine and phenylalanine included. The sequence is cut down to CDR3 DNA, 39 bases in frame from base 1. The library was produced with the immunoSEQ multiplex PCR assay. The authors' pipeline ran thus. A statistical classification framework was built to diagnose cytomegalovirus status from the catalog of TCR beta chain sequences. Drawn from immuneACCESS, this table holds only the in-frame rearrangements with V and J called that TCRdb kept. Clones are partly lost; checked studies trace under half to an unresolved V gene and leave the rest unexplained. The DNA gave D and trimming, while V, J and clone size come from that table. This sample has more than 150,000 clones in its table, and 84% of those were observed once. The biggest ten clones account for 2.8% of the sample.

Beyond this particular receptor, the publication reports: The classifier was reported to diagnose cytomegalovirus status with high specificity and sensitivity in both the original cohort and the validation cohort. The study gave a list of more than 150 TCR beta chains associated with cytomegalovirus. Three of the identified cytomegalovirus-associated TCR beta chains were confirmed in vitro to be specific for cytomegalovirus antigens. In a later analysis, TCRs clustered in the first cohort were found to also tend to co-occur in the 110 or so validation repertoires, with about 94% of cluster scores above 0. A later analysis lacked HLA typing for the validation cohort, so it scored co-occurrence in that cohort across all 110 or so repertoires. While some public TCRs were present in many individuals, most TCR sequences turned up only very rarely across donors. The authors suggested that the approach could potentially be extended to other disease states and immunological phenotypes.

What was sequenced was PBMCs. The sequence derives from a woman aged 18-30 years in good health and CMV-seropositive. The rearranged chain carries TRBV6-5 and TRBJ2-3, with no confident D gene call. This receptor has the CDR3 CASSYPGTDTQYF. The base sequence is TGTGCCAGCAGTTACCCCGGTACAGATACGCAGTATTTT.